This T cell receptor (beta chain) was profiled in a study of immune evolution from preneoplasia to lung adenocarcinoma. Whole-study findings and limits: KRAS-mutant nodules had the highest T cell clonality.

Profiling relied on immunoSEQ multiplex PCR, and the TCRdb table lists in-frame clones only, not all of them. The table records tens of thousands of clones, roughly 74% of them present only once. This CDR3 is 14 amino acids long. Germline-derived CDR1 and CDR2 are MNHNS and SASEGT. Two lung cancer pathologists independently confirmed each histologic diagnosis. Premalignant or tumor cells were enriched by macro-dissection after pathologic assessment. This clone is labeled as medium-sized. The antigen is unknown. An end of the junction differs from the germline gene, which may be a read error. The source of this sequence is a person aged 55 to 70 with invasive lung adenocarcinoma. Some clones in this sample may be carry-over from other donors' samples. The specimen was FFPE invasive lung adenocarcinoma tissue. The chain couples TRBV6-1 to TRBJ1-5; TRBD1 matches at 7 bases. CDR3 loop: CASSQAGGSGPQHF. In DNA form, the CDR3 reads TGTGCCAGCAGTCAAGCAGGGGGATCTGGTCCCCAGCATTTT.